This T cell receptor (beta chain) emerged from a study of shared clonotypes between healthy human individuals. V lost 0 bases and J 2 bases, leaving 5 bases between the germline ends. The germline gives CDR1 SGHNT, CDR2 YYREEE (reference sequence). The CDR3 covers 14 residues. The repertoire was sequenced with immunoSEQ multiplex PCR; TCRdb's copy has only in-frame clones and lacks some. The table shows some 2.4 million clones, with over 85% occurring only once. The chain couples TRBV5-4 to TRBJ2-2; D not resolved. This sequence originates from a young man in good health. Some clones in this sample may be carry-over from other donors' samples. Sequencing input: naive CD4+ T cells from PBMCs. Subset: CD45RA+ positively selected. DNA for the CDR3: TGTGCCAGCAGCTTGGGAATTAACACCGGGGAGCTGTTTTTT. It yields the protein CASSLGINTGELFF. Based on the CDR3 plus reference TRBV5-4 and TRBJ2-2, the full variable domain is ETGVTQSPTHLIKTRGQQVTLRCSSQSGHNTVSWYQQALGQGPQFIFQYYREEENGRGNFPPRFSGLQFPNYSSELNVNALELDDSALYLCASSLGINTGELFFGEGSRLTVL.